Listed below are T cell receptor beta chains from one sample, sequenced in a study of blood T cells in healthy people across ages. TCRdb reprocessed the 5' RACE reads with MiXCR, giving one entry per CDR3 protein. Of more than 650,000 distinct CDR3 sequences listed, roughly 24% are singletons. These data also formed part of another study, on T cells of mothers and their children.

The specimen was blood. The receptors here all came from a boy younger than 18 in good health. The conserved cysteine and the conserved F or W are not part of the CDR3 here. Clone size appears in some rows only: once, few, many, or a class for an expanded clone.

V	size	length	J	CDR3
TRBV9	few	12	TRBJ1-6	ASSVGDSKSPLH
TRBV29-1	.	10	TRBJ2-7	SVGAGGNEQY
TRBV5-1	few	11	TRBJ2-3	ASSHASEDTQY
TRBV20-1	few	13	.	SASGSGGQYNEQF
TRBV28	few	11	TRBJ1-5	ASHSMILGPQH
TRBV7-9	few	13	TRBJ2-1	ASSHPQGPYNEQF
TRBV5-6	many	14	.	ASSSLGQGDTYEQY
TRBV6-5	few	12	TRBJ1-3	ASSLRETGNTIY
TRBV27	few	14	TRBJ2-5	ASSFYGSTYQETQY
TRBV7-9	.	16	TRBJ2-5	ASSFLRSLAGRQETQY
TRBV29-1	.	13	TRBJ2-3	SVSRDRVGTDTQY
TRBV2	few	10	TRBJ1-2	ASGQDNYGYT
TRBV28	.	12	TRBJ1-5	ASRPLVANQPQH
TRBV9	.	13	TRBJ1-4	ASSQQGYLNEKLF
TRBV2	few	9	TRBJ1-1	ASGRRTEAF
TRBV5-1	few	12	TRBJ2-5	ASGPGQMTETQY
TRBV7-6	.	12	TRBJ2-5	ASAQAGEEGTQY
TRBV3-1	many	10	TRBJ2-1	ASSLLANEQF
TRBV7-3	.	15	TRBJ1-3	ASSRTQQPNSGNTIY
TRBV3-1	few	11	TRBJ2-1	ASSQGGAPEQF
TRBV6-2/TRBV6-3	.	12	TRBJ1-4	ASSPVLSNEKLF
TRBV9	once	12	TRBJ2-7	ASSVGRTTYEQY
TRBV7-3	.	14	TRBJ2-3	ASSARPSGTTDTQY
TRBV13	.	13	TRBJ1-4	ASSSTRDRNEKLF
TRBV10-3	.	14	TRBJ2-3	AISESWTAGTDTQY
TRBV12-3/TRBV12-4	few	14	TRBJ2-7	ASSLGYSGLIYEQY
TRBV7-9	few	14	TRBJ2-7	ASSLGGGVGSYEQY
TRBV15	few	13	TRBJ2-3	ATSRSRALPDTQY
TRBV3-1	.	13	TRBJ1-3	ASRRTGGRGNTIY
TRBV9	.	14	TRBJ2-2	ASSSPSGANTGELF
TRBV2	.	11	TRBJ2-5	ASSDPSGETQY
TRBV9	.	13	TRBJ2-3	ASSVGNQYTDTQY
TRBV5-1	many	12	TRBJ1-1	ASSLAQGRTEAF
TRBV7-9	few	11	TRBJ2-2	ASSSDNTGELF
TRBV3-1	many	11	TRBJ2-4	ASSQGVENIQY
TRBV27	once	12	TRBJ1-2	ASSLWSGGSGYT
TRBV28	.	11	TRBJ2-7	AIRGDTFYEQY
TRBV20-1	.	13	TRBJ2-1	SARSGRSSYNEQF
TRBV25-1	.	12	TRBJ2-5	ASSPRKKRMEMY
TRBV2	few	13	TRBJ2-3	ASSVSVRGGDTQY
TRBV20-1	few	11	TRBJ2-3	SARMPEADTQY
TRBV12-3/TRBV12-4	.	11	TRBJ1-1	ASTQEGNTEAF
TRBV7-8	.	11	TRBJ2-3	ASSLVNTDTQY
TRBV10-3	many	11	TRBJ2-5	AISERGPETQY
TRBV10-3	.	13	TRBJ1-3	AISGPPGGGNTIY
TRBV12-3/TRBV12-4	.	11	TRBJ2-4	ASSSGARDIQY
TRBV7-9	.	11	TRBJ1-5	ASGTGGGQPQH
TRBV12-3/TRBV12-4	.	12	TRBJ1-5	ASSAMGGLQPQH
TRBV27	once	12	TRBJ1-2	ASSTNDRLRGYT
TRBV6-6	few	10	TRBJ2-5	ASSNLQETQY
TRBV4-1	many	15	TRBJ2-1	ASSQEAHRGGYNEQF
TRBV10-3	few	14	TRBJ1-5	AISESEGAGNQPQH
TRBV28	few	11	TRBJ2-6	AAIRSGANVLT
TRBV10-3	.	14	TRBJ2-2	AISESSSINTGELF
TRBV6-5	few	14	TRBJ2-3	ASTLPQRGGGDTQY
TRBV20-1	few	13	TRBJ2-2	SARSGGANTGELF
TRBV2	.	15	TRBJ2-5	ASRKGVVPVGQETQY